Detailed here is one TCR beta chain. Looked up from germline, CDR1 is SEHNR and CDR2 is FQNEAQ (reference sequence). The CDR3 runs to 18 residues. The V gene lost 4 bases and the J gene lost 0 bases, with 19 bases spanning the gap. These data belong to a study of blood T cells in healthy people across ages. Through a sample-barcoded 5' primer and a J-beta primer mix, a second PCR was run for roughly 6 to 11 cycles. A single record per CDR3 protein comes from TCRdb applying MiXCR to the 5' RACE reads. The data contain 850,000 to 1,000,000 distinct CDR3 sequences, just over 50% of them singletons. The sequenced material came from blood. V is TRBV7-9 and J is TRBJ2-1; D is possibly TRBD2 (6 bases). The clonotype originates from a woman aged 60-75 years in good health. CDR3 loop: CASSSGRGGASSYNEQFF. The CDR3 bases are TGTGCCAGCAGCTCCGGGCGAGGCGGGGCAAGCTCCTACAATGAGCAGTTCTTC.